This TCR beta chain emerged from a study of shared clonotypes between healthy human individuals. Study-level information: Donors had three CD4 naive, three CD4 memory, two CD8 naive and one CD8 memory plate apiece.

Naive CD8 cells, CD45RO-negative and positively selected for CCR7, excluded terminally differentiated effector memory CD45RA+ cells. Method: immunoSEQ multiplex PCR; TCRdb's copy keeps in-frame clones and lacks some. The sample yields about 2 million clones, about 95% seen once. The junction had 5 bases not matched to a gene; V was cut back by 4 bases and J by 5 bases. Germline CDR1 is SGHDN and CDR2 is FVKESK. The CDR3 extends over 15 amino acids. This sequence was found in a man between 18 and 35 years old in good health. Sequencing input: naive CD8+ T cells sorted from blood. The chain employs TRBV14 and TRBJ2-2; 9 bases line up with TRBD2. CDR3 sequence reads: CASSPIAGVTGELFF. Here the CDR3 DNA reads TGTGCCAGCAGCCCGATAGCGGGAGTGACCGGGGAGCTGTTTTTT.